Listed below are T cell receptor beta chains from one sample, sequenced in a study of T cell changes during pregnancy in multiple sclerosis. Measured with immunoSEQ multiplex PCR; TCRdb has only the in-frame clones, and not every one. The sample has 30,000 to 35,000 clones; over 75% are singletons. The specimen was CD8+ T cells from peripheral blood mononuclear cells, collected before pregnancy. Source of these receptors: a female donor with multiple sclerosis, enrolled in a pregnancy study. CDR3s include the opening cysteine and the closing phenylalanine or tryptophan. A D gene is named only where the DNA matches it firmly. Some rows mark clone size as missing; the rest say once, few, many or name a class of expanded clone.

CDR3 DNA: TGTGCCAGCAGCCAAAGGGCGGGGAACACCGGGGAGCTGTTTTTT
CDR3 protein: CASSQRAGNTGELFF
D gene: NA
J gene: TRBJ2-2
CDR3 length: 15
clone size: once
V gene: TRBV14

CDR3 DNA: TGTGCCAGCAGTTATTGGACAGGGGGTACCCGAAACACCATATATTTT
CDR3 protein: CASSYWTGGTRNTIYF
D gene: TRBD1
J gene: TRBJ1-3
CDR3 length: 16
clone size: once
V gene: TRBV6-9

CDR3 DNA: TGTGCCAGCAGCTTACTAGCGGGGGGCCGCACAGATACGCAGTATTTT
CDR3 protein: CASSLLAGGRTDTQYF
D gene: TRBD2
J gene: TRBJ2-3
CDR3 length: 16
clone size: NA
V gene: TRBV5-6

CDR3 DNA: TGCGCCAGCAGCCCGGGGACAGGCCTGTACGAGCAGTACTTC
CDR3 protein: CASSPGTGLYEQYF
D gene: TRBD1
J gene: TRBJ2-7
CDR3 length: 14
clone size: once
V gene: TRBV5-1

CDR3 DNA: TGTGCCTCCCGTCTGGTCGGACTGATTTCTAGCGGGGGGGCCGGGGAGCTGTTTTTT
CDR3 protein: CASRLVGLISSGGAGELFF
D gene: TRBD2
J gene: TRBJ2-2
CDR3 length: 19
clone size: NA
V gene: TRBV30

CDR3 DNA: TGTGCCAGCAGCTCGCCGAACAGGGGTGCTCAGCCCCAGCATTTT
CDR3 protein: CASSSPNRGAQPQHF
D gene: TRBD1
J gene: TRBJ1-5
CDR3 length: 15
clone size: NA
V gene: TRBV7-8

CDR3 DNA: TGTGCCAGCAGTCCAGCGGGGGGGTCCGCGACCCAGTACTTC
CDR3 protein: CASSPAGGSATQYF
D gene: TRBD2
J gene: TRBJ2-5
CDR3 length: 14
clone size: NA
V gene: TRBV27

CDR3 DNA: TGTGCCAGTAGTATAGGTCATAGCGGGAGGGCCTTCAATGAGCAGTTCTTC
CDR3 protein: CASSIGHSGRAFNEQFF
D gene: TRBD2
J gene: TRBJ2-1
CDR3 length: 17
clone size: NA
V gene: TRBV19

CDR3 DNA: TGCGCCAGCAGCCTGAAGACAGGGGCGAACACCGGGGAGCTGTTTTTT
CDR3 protein: CASSLKTGANTGELFF
D gene: TRBD1
J gene: TRBJ2-2
CDR3 length: 16
clone size: NA
V gene: TRBV4-1

CDR3 DNA: TGTGCCAGCAGCCCACCGACAGGGCCTCACGCCTACGAGCAGTACTTC
CDR3 protein: CASSPPTGPHAYEQYF
D gene: TRBD1
J gene: TRBJ2-7
CDR3 length: 16
clone size: NA
V gene: TRBV7-9

CDR3 DNA: TGTGCCAGCAGCTTTCTACGTCAGCCCCAGCATTTT
CDR3 protein: CASSFLRQPQHF
D gene: NA
J gene: TRBJ1-5
CDR3 length: 12
clone size: many
V gene: TRBV7-2

CDR3 DNA: TGTGCCAGCAGTTTTAGACTAGCGGGGCTTTCGGGCGGGGAGCTGTTTTTT
CDR3 protein: CASSFRLAGLSGGELFF
D gene: TRBD2
J gene: TRBJ2-2
CDR3 length: 17
clone size: few
V gene: TRBV27

CDR3 DNA: TGTGCCTGGAGTGTAGCAGTAGTCAGGGATACGCAGTATTTT
CDR3 protein: CAWSVAVVRDTQYF
D gene: NA
J gene: TRBJ2-3
CDR3 length: 14
clone size: NA
V gene: TRBV30

CDR3 DNA: TGTGCCAGCAGCCCGACAGGGGGCGAGCAGTACTTC
CDR3 protein: CASSPTGGEQYF
D gene: TRBD1
J gene: TRBJ2-7
CDR3 length: 12
clone size: NA
V gene: TRBV6-6

CDR3 DNA: TGTGCCAGCAGTTTAGGGACGGGAGGCAGGGCCTATGGCTACACCTTC
CDR3 protein: CASSLGTGGRAYGYTF
D gene: NA
J gene: TRBJ1-2
CDR3 length: 16
clone size: NA
V gene: TRBV27

CDR3 DNA: TGTGCCGTAGGGTGGGGGGACCTATCAAATGGCTACACCTTC
CDR3 protein: CAVGWGDLSNGYTF
D gene: NA
J gene: TRBJ1-2
CDR3 length: 14
clone size: NA
V gene: TRBV27

CDR3 DNA: TGTGCCAGCAGCGTGCAGGGGTCCGGCAATCAGCCCCAGCATTTT
CDR3 protein: CASSVQGSGNQPQHF
D gene: NA
J gene: TRBJ1-5
CDR3 length: 15
clone size: NA
V gene: TRBV5-8

CDR3 DNA: TGTGCCAGCCTCGGACAGGCCTATGGCTACACCTTC
CDR3 protein: CASLGQAYGYTF
D gene: TRBD1
J gene: TRBJ1-2
CDR3 length: 12
clone size: once
V gene: TRBV2

CDR3 DNA: TGTGCCAGTAGTTTTAGTGGGCCAGAGACCCAGTACTTC
CDR3 protein: CASSFSGPETQYF
D gene: NA
J gene: TRBJ2-5
CDR3 length: 13
clone size: few
V gene: TRBV19

CDR3 DNA: TGTGCCAGCAGTGAAGGGGGACAGGGGGCCTACGAGCAGTACTTC
CDR3 protein: CASSEGGQGAYEQYF
D gene: TRBD1
J gene: TRBJ2-7
CDR3 length: 15
clone size: NA
V gene: TRBV6-1

CDR3 DNA: TGTGCCAGCATCGGAATGGTGGGGCGCGAGCAGTACTTC
CDR3 protein: CASIGMVGREQYF
D gene: NA
J gene: TRBJ2-7
CDR3 length: 13
clone size: NA
V gene: TRBV25-1

CDR3 DNA: TGTGCCATCAGTGAGTCCGCGACTAGCGGCTCCTACGAGCAGTACTTC
CDR3 protein: CAISESATSGSYEQYF
D gene: TRBD2
J gene: TRBJ2-7
CDR3 length: 16
clone size: NA
V gene: TRBV10-3

CDR3 DNA: TGTGTCAGAAGCTTGGACAGGGTTTTGAAGGACTACACCTTC
CDR3 protein: CVRSLDRVLKDYTF
D gene: NA
J gene: TRBJ1-2
CDR3 length: 14
clone size: NA
V gene: TRBV7-5

CDR3 DNA: TGTGCCAGCAGCTCAAGGCCGGGACAGGGCCTTTGGACTAATGAAAAACTGTTTTTT
CDR3 protein: CASSSRPGQGLWTNEKLFF
D gene: TRBD1
J gene: TRBJ1-4
CDR3 length: 19
clone size: once
V gene: TRBV7-2

CDR3 DNA: TGTGCCAGCAGCTACGAAGACAGGGACCATTTCTATGGCTACACCTTC
CDR3 protein: CASSYEDRDHFYGYTF
D gene: TRBD1
J gene: TRBJ1-2
CDR3 length: 16
clone size: NA
V gene: TRBV7-9